This is a list of T cell receptor beta chains from one sample in a study of shared clonotypes between healthy human individuals. Using immunoSEQ multiplex PCR, the repertoire was profiled, and TCRdb retains in-frame clones only, with some absent. The sample includes about 490,000 clones, around 78% of them seen just once. Material: PBMCs. All receptors derive from a woman in her 40s in good health. Some clones in this sample may be carry-over from other donors' samples. Both conserved end residues are part of each CDR3. The D gene is left open where the match is weak. For some rows the clone size is stated as once, few or many, or as a class when expanded; others skip it.

CDR3nt: TGCGCCAGCAGCCAACTGAGCTCCTACAATGAGCAGTTCTTC; CDR3aa: CASSQLSSYNEQFF; j_gene: TRBJ2-1; d_gene: -; v_gene: TRBV4-1; abundance: -
CDR3nt: TGTGCCATCAGACAGTCGATGGGGCGGAACACTGAAGCTTTCTTT; CDR3aa: CAIRQSMGRNTEAFF; j_gene: TRBJ1-1; d_gene: -; v_gene: TRBV10-3; abundance: once
CDR3nt: TGCGCCAGCAGCCCAGAGGTAGGGGCGCTGAACACTGAAGCTTTCTTT; CDR3aa: CASSPEVGALNTEAFF; j_gene: TRBJ1-1; d_gene: -; v_gene: TRBV5-1; abundance: -
CDR3nt: TGCGCCAGCAGCGCTGGACAGGGACGGACCGGGGAGCTGTTTTTT; CDR3aa: CASSAGQGRTGELFF; j_gene: TRBJ2-2; d_gene: TRBD1; v_gene: TRBV5-1; abundance: -
CDR3nt: TGTGCCAGCAGCTTCTTAGCGGGAGGGGACACCGGGGAGCTGTTTTTT; CDR3aa: CASSFLAGGDTGELFF; j_gene: TRBJ2-2; d_gene: TRBD2; v_gene: TRBV11-2; abundance: once
CDR3nt: TGTGCCAGTAGTATGGCCGGGACTTTCAACACCGGGGAGCTGTTTTTT; CDR3aa: CASSMAGTFNTGELFF; j_gene: TRBJ2-2; d_gene: -; v_gene: TRBV19; abundance: few
CDR3nt: TGCGCCAGCAGCCAAGATCTTATGGGTTTTAACACCGGGGAGCTGTTTTTT; CDR3aa: CASSQDLMGFNTGELFF; j_gene: TRBJ2-2; d_gene: -; v_gene: TRBV4-3; abundance: -
CDR3nt: TGCGCCAGCAGCGCAGGGGGCGCGGGCGAAAAACTGTTTTTT; CDR3aa: CASSAGGAGEKLFF; j_gene: TRBJ1-4; d_gene: TRBD1; v_gene: TRBV4-3; abundance: -
CDR3nt: TGTGCCATCTCATCCGAACACAGGGGGGAGGATCAGCCCCAGCATTTT; CDR3aa: CAISSEHRGEDQPQHF; j_gene: TRBJ1-5; d_gene: TRBD1; v_gene: TRBV10-3; abundance: -
CDR3nt: TGTGCCAGCTCACCAGGAAGGGGTTCCGCTGAAGCTTTCTTT; CDR3aa: CASSPGRGSAEAFF; j_gene: TRBJ1-1; d_gene: -; v_gene: TRBV18; abundance: -
CDR3nt: TGTGCCAGCAGCTTAGGTTCGCAGATGAACACTGAAGCTTTCTTT; CDR3aa: CASSLGSQMNTEAFF; j_gene: TRBJ1-1; d_gene: -; v_gene: TRBV5-6; abundance: -
CDR3nt: TGTGCCAGCAGCCCCCGGGGACCAAACACCGGGGAGCTGTTTTTT; CDR3aa: CASSPRGPNTGELFF; j_gene: TRBJ2-2; d_gene: -; v_gene: TRBV7-9; abundance: once
CDR3nt: TGCGCCAGCAGCAGAGGACTAGCGGGAGACGGTACAGATACGCAGTATTTT; CDR3aa: CASSRGLAGDGTDTQYF; j_gene: TRBJ2-3; d_gene: TRBD2; v_gene: TRBV5-6; abundance: -
CDR3nt: TGTGCCAGCAAGCGTGCAGGGGGCAAGAACGAGCAGTACTTC; CDR3aa: CASKRAGGKNEQYF; j_gene: TRBJ2-7; d_gene: TRBD1; v_gene: TRBV27; abundance: -
CDR3nt: TGCGCCAGCAGCCAAGCGGACCGGAACTACAATGAGCAGTTCTTC; CDR3aa: CASSQADRNYNEQFF; j_gene: TRBJ2-1; d_gene: -; v_gene: TRBV4-1; abundance: -
CDR3nt: TGTGCCAGCAGTGGGTCCACAGCGGGGGGGACGTATACGCAGTATTTT; CDR3aa: CASSGSTAGGTYTQYF; j_gene: TRBJ2-3; d_gene: TRBD2; v_gene: TRBV2; abundance: -
CDR3nt: TGTGCCAGCAGTCTAATCGGACAGGTACTTAACTATGGCTACACCTTC; CDR3aa: CASSLIGQVLNYGYTF; j_gene: TRBJ1-2; d_gene: TRBD1; v_gene: TRBV28; abundance: once
CDR3nt: TGTGCCAGCCAAAATAGCGGGAGTAGGGCCTACGAGCAGTACTTC; CDR3aa: CASQNSGSRAYEQYF; j_gene: TRBJ2-7; d_gene: TRBD2; v_gene: TRBV28; abundance: -
CDR3nt: TGTGCCAGCACCCGCCCAGGCGGATATGGCTACACCTTC; CDR3aa: CASTRPGGYGYTF; j_gene: TRBJ1-2; d_gene: -; v_gene: TRBV5-4; abundance: -
CDR3nt: TGTGCCAGCAGCGTAGCTTGGGAGGCCTGGGGGAGCTCTGGAAACACCATATATTTT; CDR3aa: CASSVAWEAWGSSGNTIYF; j_gene: TRBJ1-3; d_gene: -; v_gene: TRBV9; abundance: -
CDR3nt: TGCGCCAGCAGTGAGTCGACTAGACCCCCCAATGAGCAGTTCTTC; CDR3aa: CASSESTRPPNEQFF; j_gene: TRBJ2-1; d_gene: -; v_gene: TRBV10-1; abundance: -
CDR3nt: TGTGCCAGCAGCGGGAGGGGCACAGATACGCAGTATTTT; CDR3aa: CASSGRGTDTQYF; j_gene: TRBJ2-3; d_gene: -; v_gene: TRBV9; abundance: -
CDR3nt: TGTGCCAGCAGCTTGCCATGGGGGGGTGAGCAGTTCTTC; CDR3aa: CASSLPWGGEQFF; j_gene: TRBJ2-1; d_gene: TRBD2; v_gene: TRBV7-9; abundance: -
CDR3nt: TGTGCCAGCGGATTTATAGGGAATGAGCAGTTCTTC; CDR3aa: CASGFIGNEQFF; j_gene: TRBJ2-1; d_gene: -; v_gene: TRBV27; abundance: many
CDR3nt: TGTGCCAGCAGCTCCGCGGAGGATGAGCAGTTCTTC; CDR3aa: CASSSAEDEQFF; j_gene: TRBJ2-1; d_gene: -; v_gene: TRBV7-8; abundance: -
CDR3nt: TGTGCCAGCAGCTCGGGACGTTGGGAGCCCCAGCATTTT; CDR3aa: CASSSGRWEPQHF; j_gene: TRBJ1-5; d_gene: -; v_gene: TRBV7-3; abundance: -